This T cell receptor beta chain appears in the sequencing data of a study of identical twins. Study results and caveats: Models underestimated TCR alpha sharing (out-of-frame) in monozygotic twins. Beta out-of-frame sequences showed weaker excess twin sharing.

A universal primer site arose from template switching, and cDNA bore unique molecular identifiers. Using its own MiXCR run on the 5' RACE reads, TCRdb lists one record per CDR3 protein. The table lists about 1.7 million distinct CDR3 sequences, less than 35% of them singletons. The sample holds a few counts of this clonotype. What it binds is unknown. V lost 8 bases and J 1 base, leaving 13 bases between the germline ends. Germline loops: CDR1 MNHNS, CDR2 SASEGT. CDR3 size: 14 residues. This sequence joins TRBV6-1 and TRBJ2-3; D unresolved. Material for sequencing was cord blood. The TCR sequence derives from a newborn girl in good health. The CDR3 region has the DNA TGTGCCAGCCCCCATCCGGGTCGCACAGATACGCAGTATTTT. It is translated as CASPHPGRTDTQYF.